This T cell receptor (beta chain) was documented in a study of shared clonotypes between healthy human individuals (dated by TCRdb to 2020 to 2022). In terms of the full investigation: The cohort comprised two women and a few men aged 18 to 49 years. For each donor, CD4 naive and CD4 memory were each given three plates, CD8 naive was given two plates, and CD8 memory was given one plate. To increase sequencing depth and limit assay-specific biases, different laboratories used diverse techniques to prepare libraries and sequence TCR repertoires. Leukapheresis yielded between about 0.9 and 10 billion PBMCs per donor. To estimate repertoire size and how much clonotype sharing occurs between individuals, the study deeply sequenced the blood TCR repertoires of several healthy adults.

In regard to this clone: Its antigen specificity is not known. Base quality data are lacking; no much larger clone is found one base away.

Using the deep immunoSEQ assay, TCR CDR3 regions were amplified from genomic DNA by multiplex PCR. Extracted genomic DNA from each cell subset was spread evenly across all wells of several immunoSEQ 96-well plates, with each plate serving as a replicate. For sorted subsets, roughly 200 ng of genomic DNA, equivalent to some 33,000 T cell genomes, went into each replicate PCR. Purified libraries were measured with a Qubit 3.0 fluorometer, size-checked on a Bioanalyzer 2100, and measured again with the KAPA Library Quantification kit. Every immunoSEQ 96-well plate was sequenced on a separate single-read 150-cycle Illumina NextSeq 550 flow cell. As for the original processing: Because the immunoSEQ output included only junctional sequences and no quality scores, the filtering could not be the same as the filtering used for full-length reads. To assign V/J genes and CDR3, sequences were annotated using PyIR, a Python wrapper for IgBLAST v1.9, with IMGT germline references. Reads with weak V/J assignments (E-value above 1e-6), missing CDR3, stop codons, out-of-frame junctions, or ambiguous translated residues were removed. V3J clonotypes were defined by identical inferred V gene, J gene, and CDR3 amino acid sequence. The percentage overlap between two repertoires was calculated by dividing the number of shared unique clonotypes by the size of the smaller repertoire. Repertoire richness was assessed with RTK rarefaction, the Chao1 estimator, and Recon v2.1 estimates of unobserved clonotypes. Generation probabilities for all TCRbeta clonotypes obtained by the gDNA method from a handful of donors were computed using OLGA. This is the immuneACCESS table as TCRdb keeps it, with only in-frame sequences that have V and J called. A part of the clones is gone; compared with another copy, unresolved V genes explain less than half, and the rest is unexplained. V, J and clone size were drawn from that table, and D and trimming were deduced from the DNA. This sample lists about 1 million clones; more than 65% were detected once. The top ten clones comprise approximately 1.5% of the sample.

CDR3 length: 15 amino acids, cysteine to phenylalanine. Only the CDR3 DNA stays, 45 bases, in frame from base 1. CDR1 and CDR2 (SGHAT, FQNNGV) derive from the germline V gene. Between the V and J ends, shortened by 7 bases and 2 bases respectively, the junction contains 16 bases. Overall results and qualifications from the work: The small number of donors limited the genetic and exposure-history diversity represented. Naive subsets generally had larger estimated clonotype richness than memory subsets. Rarefaction of sorted-subset datasets indicated incomplete sequencing despite the large sequencing depth. Pairwise subsampling led to the expectation that sequencing depth would affect the degree of clonotype sharing among donors. Compared with non-shared clonotypes, the clonotypes found in all four sorted-subset donors had higher generation probabilities. Approximately 5% of naive CD4, roughly 3.5% of naive CD8, 2.3% of memory CD4, and 0.35% to 0.5% of memory CD8 clonotypes were shared across several donors. Only blood was sampled, and tissue TCR repertoires likely differ from those in blood.

Donors were healthy HIV-negative adults with no recently reported acute infections or vaccinations. Only Caucasian adults living in Nashville, Tennessee, USA were represented among the donors. CD4+ T cells were enriched by magnetic negative selection, after which naive cells were positively selected on CD45RA and the negative fraction was taken as the memory subset. Blood was collected by leukapheresis, and PBMCs were isolated by Ficoll-Histopaque density gradient centrifugation and then cryopreserved in liquid nitrogen vapor phase. Analytical flow cytometry was used to check the purity and quantity of every magnetically sorted T cell population. From each sorted fraction, genomic DNA was isolated and quantified by UV absorbance on a Nanodrop 2000c.

This receptor was taken from a man younger than 35 in good health. Sequencing was done on a sample of memory CD4+ T cells sorted from blood. According to the study, the label for this sample's cell subset or site signals: CD45RA-negative fraction. The rearranged chain carries TRBV11-2 and TRBJ2-3; the D assignment is uncertain and may be TRBD1 or TRBD2, with 5 bases supporting each. The sequence in DNA is TGTGCCAGCAATGACGGGGCGCTTAACACAGATACGCAGTATTTT. Translated, this is CASNDGALNTDTQYF.